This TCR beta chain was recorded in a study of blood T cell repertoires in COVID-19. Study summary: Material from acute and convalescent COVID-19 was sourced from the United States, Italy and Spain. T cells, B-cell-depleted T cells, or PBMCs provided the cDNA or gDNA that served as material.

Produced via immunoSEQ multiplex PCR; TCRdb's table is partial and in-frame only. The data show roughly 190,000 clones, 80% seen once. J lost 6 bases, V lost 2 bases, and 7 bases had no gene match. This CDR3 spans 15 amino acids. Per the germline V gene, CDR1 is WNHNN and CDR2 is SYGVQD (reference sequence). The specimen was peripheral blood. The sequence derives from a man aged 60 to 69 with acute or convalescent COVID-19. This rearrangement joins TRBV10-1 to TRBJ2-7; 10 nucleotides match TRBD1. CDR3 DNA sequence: TGCGCCAGCAGTGAGACCGGGACAGGGGTTCTCGAGCAGTACTTC. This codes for CASSETGTGVLEQYF.